A single TCR beta chain is shown here with its context. Original processing notes: Estimation of nucleated cell counts relied on the amplification of reference gene primers. The repertoire was sequenced with immunoSEQ multiplex PCR; TCRdb's copy has only in-frame clones and lacks some. Clone size and the V and J calls come from that table; the DNA yielded D and trimming. Seen here are a few hundred thousand clones, 90% observed once, and the top ten hold approximately 4%. The CDR3 runs to 19 residues. The V and J ends lost 0 bases and 2 bases, in that order; junction bases with no gene match: 9. Germline loops: CDR1 GTSNPN, CDR2 SVGIG (reference sequence). Clinical history reported by participants formed the basis on which cohorts were assigned. This sample was included in a study of blood T cell repertoires in COVID-19. Study in general: COVID-19 samples collected from the United States, Italy and Spain covered acute and convalescent phases. From T cells, B-cell-depleted T cells, or PBMCs came the material, which was cDNA or gDNA.

The TCR sequence derives from a woman aged 18-29 years with acute COVID-19. Sequencing was performed on PBMCs or T cells enriched from blood (not recorded which). The chain couples TRBV30 to TRBJ2-2; 13 bases fit TRBD2. Here the CDR3 reads CAWSVFRRTSGRNTGELFF. In DNA, the CDR3 is TGTGCCTGGAGTGTCTTTAGACGGACTAGCGGGAGAAACACCGGGGAGCTGTTTTTT.